Below, 4 T cell receptor beta chains from the same sample are listed, as sequenced in a study of blood T cell repertoires in COVID-19. Assay: immunoSEQ multiplex PCR; the TCRdb copy retains only in-frame clones and omits some. Here the sample spans 150,000 to 200,000 clones, less than 90% being singletons. The sample comprised peripheral blood. These receptors came from a woman in her 70s with COVID-19, enrolled during active disease.

This clone occurred once. The chain links TRBV15 to TRBJ1-2; 11 bases fit TRBD1. The CDR3 covers 17 residues. Germline trimming cut 0 bases from V and 6 bases from J; bases unmatched to any gene: 9. Germline lookup yields CDR1 LNHNV and CDR2 YYDKDF (reference sequence). For the CDR3, the DNA is TGTGCCACCAGCAGAGACGTCGGACAGGGGGCGTTAGATGGCTACACCTTC. This encodes CATSRDVGQGALDGYTF.

J is TRBJ1-4 and V is TRBV5-1; D possibly corresponds to TRBD1 (6 bases). Looked up from germline, CDR1 is SGHRS and CDR2 is YFSETQ. The CDR3 loop spans 13 amino acids. Trimming cost V 2 bases and J 8 bases, with 10 bases left between them. CDR3 region: CASSLQGGEKLFF. The CDR3 nucleotides are TGCGCCAGCAGCTTACAGGGAGGGGAAAAACTGTTTTTT. Combining the CDR3 with reference TRBV5-1 and TRBJ1-4 gives the whole variable domain KAGVTQTPRYLIKTRGQQVTLSCSPISGHRSVSWYQQTPGQGLQFLFEYFSETQRNKGNFPGRFSGRQFSNSRSEMNVSTLELGDSALYLCASSLQGGEKLFFGSGTQLSVL.

CDR3 residues: CAISVGGHEQYF. CDR3 in DNA: TGTGCCATCAGTGTAGGAGGGCACGAGCAGTACTTC. The chain carries TRBV10-3 and TRBJ2-7; tentatively, D is TRBD2 (6 bases). Trimming pared 4 bases from V and 5 bases from J, leaving 9 bases between. CDR1 is ENHRY, CDR2 SYGVKD, per germline. CDR3 size: 12 residues.

This sequence joins TRBV19 and TRBJ2-2, with TRBD2 identical over 10 bases. This CDR3 has 15 residues. V trimming: 5 bases; J trimming: 9 bases; junction bases outside the gene matches: 9. Germline V lookup: CDR1 LNHDA, CDR2 SQIVND (reference sequence). CDR3 region: CASSAGTSAHRELFF. DNA of the CDR3: TGTGCCAGTAGTGCCGGGACTAGCGCACATCGGGAGCTGTTTTTT.